Listed below are T cell receptor beta chains from one sample, sequenced in a study of human CD8 memory T cell subsets. TCRdb reprocessed the 5' RACE reads and reports one entry per CDR3 protein, with no DNA. The sample has roughly 17,000 distinct CDR3 sequences. Sequenced: CD8+ T cells from PBMCs. These receptors all come from a human donor in good health. CDR3s include the opening cysteine and the closing phenylalanine or tryptophan. Clone sizes are given selectively: once, few, many, or a class where the clone is expanded.

medium-sized,TRBJ1-1,TRBV15,CATSRDRQLNTEAFF
NA,TRBJ2-1,TRBV3-1,CASTRDVSGYNEQFF
NA,TRBJ2-3,TRBV28,CASSPRQGRDTQYF
NA,TRBJ2-5,TRBV29-1,CSARTIGAETQYF
NA,TRBJ2-2,TRBV7-8,CASSLLGKVNTGELFF
NA,TRBJ2-3,TRBV6-2/TRBV6-3,CASSIGGDTQYF
NA,TRBJ1-1,TRBV6-6,CASSYLAGATEAFF
NA,TRBJ2-5,TRBV11-2,CASSLGGGALRETQYF
NA,TRBJ2-7,TRBV20-1,CSATSSGTGSHEQYF
NA,TRBJ1-2,TRBV28,CASSLYKQGGGYTF
NA,TRBJ2-7,TRBV4-3,CASSQEQGAHEQYF
NA,TRBJ2-7,TRBV5-4,CASSPQSSYEQYF
NA,TRBJ1-5,TRBV15,CATGQTNQPQHF
NA,TRBJ1-1,TRBV20-1,CSARGTGHTEAFF
NA,TRBJ1-4,TRBV6-1,CASRVVGLASGKLFF
NA,TRBJ2-3,TRBV27,CASSSIDRADTQYF
NA,TRBJ2-1,TRBV5-1,CASSLVGGRTIYNEQFF
NA,TRBJ1-2,TRBV9,CASSVAGDRSYGYTF
NA,TRBJ2-7,TRBV4-1,CASSQGPYYEQYF
NA,TRBJ2-1,TRBV7-9,CASSLTSSSSYNEQFF
medium-sized,TRBJ2-7,TRBV13,CASSSMDSHETTYEQYF
medium-sized,TRBJ2-2,TRBV29-1,CSGQGARTGELFF
NA,TRBJ2-1,TRBV28,CASSFETGVSYNEQFF
NA,TRBJ1-5,TRBV28,CASRLARDSDNQPQHF
NA,TRBJ2-7,TRBV5-5,CASSLGTFSSYEQYF
NA,TRBJ1-2,TRBV6-2/TRBV6-3,CASSYSSWGVNYGYTF
NA,TRBJ2-4,TRBV7-9,CASSLHQAKNIQYF
NA,TRBJ2-1,TRBV11-1,CASSSSGSEQFF
medium-sized,TRBJ1-1,TRBV19,CASSSPGQGPMNTEAFF
NA,TRBJ2-7,TRBV5-6,CASTGGAGGLTYEQYF
NA,TRBJ2-7,TRBV29-1,CSVEGAATGGGYEQYF
NA,TRBJ1-1,TRBV28,CASSLFTGGTEAFF
medium-sized,TRBJ1-2,TRBV29-1,CSVADNYGYTF
NA,TRBJ2-3,TRBV21-1,CASSKAESTDTQYF
NA,TRBJ2-7,TRBV6-2/TRBV6-3,CATLHPSYEQYF
NA,TRBJ2-1,TRBV12-3/TRBV12-4,CASSPGQASEQFF
NA,TRBJ1-4,TRBV5-1,CASRPGQPNEKLFF
NA,TRBJ2-1,TRBV7-3,CASSPGASGFYNEQFF
medium-sized,TRBJ2-7,TRBV4-3,CASSQGVGTSGYEQYF
NA,TRBJ2-5,TRBV27,CASSLPSGTGGQETQYF
NA,TRBJ2-1,TRBV12-3/TRBV12-4,CASSPQRGEQFF
NA,TRBJ2-7,TRBV7-9,CASSPLTSADYEQYF
NA,TRBJ1-1,TRBV15,CATSTVRVNTEAFF
NA,TRBJ2-7,TRBV4-3,CASSQDKSRIYEQYF
NA,TRBJ2-7,TRBV6-1,CASSEAEGGSYEQYF
NA,TRBJ2-7,TRBV28,CAIGQGPGYEQYF
medium-sized,TRBJ2-3,TRBV29-1,CSVAYRASTDTQYF
NA,TRBJ2-1,TRBV19,CASTSGGVREQFF
NA,TRBJ1-1,TRBV24-1,CATIGKGRAFF
NA,TRBJ1-1,TRBV7-9,CASSFFNTEAFF
NA,TRBJ2-5,TRBV10-2,CASSLDRQQETQYF
NA,TRBJ2-7,TRBV10-2,CASSDRGTFGEQYF
NA,TRBJ2-3,TRBV7-8,CASSLELAGFGDTQYF
NA,TRBJ2-2,TRBV12-3/TRBV12-4,CASSPFGNANTGELFF
NA,TRBJ1-4,TRBV6-5,CASSLDREEEKLFF
NA,TRBJ2-5,TRBV20-1,CSARDLLQLETQYF
NA,TRBJ1-5,TRBV6-5,CASSDSGNQPQHF
NA,TRBJ2-1,TRBV7-6,CASSLENYNEQFF
NA,TRBJ2-1,TRBV28,CASSTRLDEQFF